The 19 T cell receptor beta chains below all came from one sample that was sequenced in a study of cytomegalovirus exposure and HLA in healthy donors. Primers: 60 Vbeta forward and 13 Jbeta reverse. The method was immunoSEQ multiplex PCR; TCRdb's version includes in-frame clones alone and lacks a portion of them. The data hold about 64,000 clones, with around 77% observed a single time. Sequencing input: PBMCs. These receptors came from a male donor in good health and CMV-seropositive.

The CDR3 region is CASSDGGGYNEQFF. The CDR3 DNA is TGTGCCAGCAGTGACGGGGGGGGCTACAATGAGCAGTTCTTC. The chain combines TRBV6-4 with TRBJ2-1; 7 nucleotides line up with TRBD2. Germline loops: CDR1 MRHNA, CDR2 SNTAGT. The CDR3 length is 14 residues. J was trimmed by 3 bases and V by 2 bases; bases with no gene match: 1.

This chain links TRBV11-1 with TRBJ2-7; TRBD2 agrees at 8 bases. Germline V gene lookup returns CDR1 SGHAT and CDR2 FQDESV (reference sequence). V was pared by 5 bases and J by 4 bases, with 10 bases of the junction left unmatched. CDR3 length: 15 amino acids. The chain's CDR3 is CASSLGTSGFYEQYF. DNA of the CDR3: TGTGCCAGCAGCCTAGGTACTAGCGGATTTTACGAGCAGTACTTC.

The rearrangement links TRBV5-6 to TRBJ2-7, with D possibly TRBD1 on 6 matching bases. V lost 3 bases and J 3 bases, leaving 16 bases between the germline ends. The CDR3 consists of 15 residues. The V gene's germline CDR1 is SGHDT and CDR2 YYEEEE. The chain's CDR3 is CASSSSGVSLYEQYF. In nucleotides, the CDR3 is TGTGCCAGCAGCTCCTCAGGGGTCTCTCTCTACGAGCAGTACTTC.

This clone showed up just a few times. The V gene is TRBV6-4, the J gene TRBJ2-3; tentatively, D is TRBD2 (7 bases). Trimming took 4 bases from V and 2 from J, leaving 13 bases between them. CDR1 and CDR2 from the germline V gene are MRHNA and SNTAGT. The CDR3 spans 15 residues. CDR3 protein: CASSAGGGHTDTQYF. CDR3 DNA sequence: TGTGCCAGCAGTGCTGGGGGGGGGCACACAGATACGCAGTATTTT.

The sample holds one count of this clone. CDR3 sequence (DNA): TGCGCCAGCAGCCAAGATCCTGGGGCCAGCTCCTACGAGCAGTACTTC. Translated, it gives CASSQDPGASSYEQYF. The chain carries TRBV4-1 and TRBJ2-7, with D maybe TRBD1 (5 bases). V was clipped by 0 bases and J by 0 bases, with 12 bases between them. CDR1 MGHRA and CDR2 YSYEKL come from the germline V gene. The CDR3 loop spans 16 amino acids.

This chain's CDR3 is CASSEGGPGTGELFF. For the CDR3, the DNA is TGTGCCAGCAGCGAGGGGGGGCCGGGCACCGGGGAGCTGTTTTTT. The chain combines TRBV9 with TRBJ2-2, with D maybe TRBD2 (7 bases). Per germline, CDR1 SGDLS and CDR2 YYNGEE. Trimming took 3 bases from V and 4 from J, leaving 13 bases between them. The CDR3 covers 15 residues.

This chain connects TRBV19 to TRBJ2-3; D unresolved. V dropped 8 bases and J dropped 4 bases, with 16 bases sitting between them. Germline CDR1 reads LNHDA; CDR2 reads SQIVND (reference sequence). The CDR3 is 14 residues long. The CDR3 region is CASSANSAADTQYF. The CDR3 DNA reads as TGTGCCAGTTCCGCCAACTCGGCGGCAGATACGCAGTATTTT.

CDR3 DNA: TGTGCCAGCAGCAATAGCGGGGGGGCCCAAGAGACCCAGTACTTC. It specifies CASSNSGGAQETQYF. The chain combines TRBV5-4 with TRBJ2-5, with 11 bases that match TRBD2. This CDR3 is 15 amino acids long. J gave up 1 base and V 4 bases, and 3 bases lay outside the gene matches. From germline, CDR1 is SGHNT and CDR2 YYREEE (reference sequence).

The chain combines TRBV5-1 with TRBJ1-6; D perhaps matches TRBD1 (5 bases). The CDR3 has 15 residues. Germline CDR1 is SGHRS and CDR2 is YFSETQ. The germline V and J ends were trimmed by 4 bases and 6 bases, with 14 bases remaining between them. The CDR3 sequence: CASSPSGGGNSPLHF. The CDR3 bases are TGCGCCAGCAGCCCATCCGGGGGGGGTAATTCACCCCTCCACTTT.

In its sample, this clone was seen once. The CDR3 sequence is CASSLTGQSYEQYF. The DNA of the CDR3 is TGTGCCAGCAGTTTAACGGGACAGAGCTACGAGCAGTACTTC. The rearrangement joins TRBV27 to TRBJ2-7; TRBD1 aligns across 7 bases. V shed 2 bases, J shed 3 bases, and the junction held 4 bases outside the gene matches. Germline V gene data show CDR1 as MNHEY and CDR2 as SMNVEV (reference sequence). The CDR3 is 14 residues long.

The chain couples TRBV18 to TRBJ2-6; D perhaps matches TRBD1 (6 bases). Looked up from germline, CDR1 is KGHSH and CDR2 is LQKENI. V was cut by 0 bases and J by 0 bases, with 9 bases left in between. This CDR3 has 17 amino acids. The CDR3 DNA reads TGTGCCAGCTCACCACCCAGGGGCCTCTCTGGGGCCAACGTCCTGACTTTC. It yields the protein CASSPPRGLSGANVLTF.

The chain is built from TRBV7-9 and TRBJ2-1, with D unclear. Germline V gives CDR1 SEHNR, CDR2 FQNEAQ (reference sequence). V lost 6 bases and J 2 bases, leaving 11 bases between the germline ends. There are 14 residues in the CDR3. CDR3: CASRVGSTYNEQFF. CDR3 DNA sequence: TGTGCCAGCAGGGTGGGCTCCACCTACAATGAGCAGTTCTTC.

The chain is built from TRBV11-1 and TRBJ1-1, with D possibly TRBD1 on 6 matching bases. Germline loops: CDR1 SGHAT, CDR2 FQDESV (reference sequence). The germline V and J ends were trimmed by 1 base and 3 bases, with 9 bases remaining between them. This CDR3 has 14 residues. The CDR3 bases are TGTGCCAGCAGCTTAGGCAGGGGACACACTGAAGCTTTCTTT. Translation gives CASSLGRGHTEAFF.

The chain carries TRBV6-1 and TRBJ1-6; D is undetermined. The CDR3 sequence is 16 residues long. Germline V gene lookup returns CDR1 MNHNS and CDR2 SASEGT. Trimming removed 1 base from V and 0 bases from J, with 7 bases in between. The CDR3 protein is CASSEVGSSYNSPLHF. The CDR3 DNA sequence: TGTGCCAGCAGTGAAGTGGGCAGCTCCTATAATTCACCCCTCCACTTT.

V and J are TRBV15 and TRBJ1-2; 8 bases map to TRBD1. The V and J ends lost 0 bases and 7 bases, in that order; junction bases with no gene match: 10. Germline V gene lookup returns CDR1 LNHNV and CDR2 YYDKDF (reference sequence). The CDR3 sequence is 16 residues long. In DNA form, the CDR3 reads TGTGCCACCAGCAGAGAGACCGGGACAGGATGGCCTGGCTACACCTTC. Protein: CATSRETGTGWPGYTF.

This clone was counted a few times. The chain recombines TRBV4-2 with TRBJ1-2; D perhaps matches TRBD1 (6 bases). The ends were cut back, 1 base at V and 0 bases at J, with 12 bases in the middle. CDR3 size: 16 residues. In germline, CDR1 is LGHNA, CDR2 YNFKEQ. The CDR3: CASSQGEQGSNYGYTF. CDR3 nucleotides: TGTGCCAGCAGCCAAGGGGAGCAGGGGTCTAACTATGGCTACACCTTC.

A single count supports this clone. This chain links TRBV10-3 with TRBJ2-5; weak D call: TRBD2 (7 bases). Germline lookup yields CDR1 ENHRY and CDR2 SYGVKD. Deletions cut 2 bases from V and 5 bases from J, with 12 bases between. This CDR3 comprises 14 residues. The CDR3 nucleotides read TGTGCCATCAGTGAGGGCGGGGGCGGGGAGACCCAGTACTTC. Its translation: CAISEGGGGETQYF.

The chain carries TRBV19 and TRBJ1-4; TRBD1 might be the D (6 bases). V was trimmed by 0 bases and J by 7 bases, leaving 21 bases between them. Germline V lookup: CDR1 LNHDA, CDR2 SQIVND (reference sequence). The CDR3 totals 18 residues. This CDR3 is CASSIDLLTGMKAEKLFF. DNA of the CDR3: TGTGCCAGTAGTATAGACCTGTTAACAGGGATGAAAGCTGAAAAACTGTTTTTT.

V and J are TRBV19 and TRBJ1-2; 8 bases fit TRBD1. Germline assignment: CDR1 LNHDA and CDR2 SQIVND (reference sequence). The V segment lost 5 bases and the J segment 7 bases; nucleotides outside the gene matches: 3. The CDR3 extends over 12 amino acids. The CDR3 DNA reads TGTGCCAGTAGTGCAGGGGGCCGTGGCTACACCTTC. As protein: CASSAGGRGYTF.